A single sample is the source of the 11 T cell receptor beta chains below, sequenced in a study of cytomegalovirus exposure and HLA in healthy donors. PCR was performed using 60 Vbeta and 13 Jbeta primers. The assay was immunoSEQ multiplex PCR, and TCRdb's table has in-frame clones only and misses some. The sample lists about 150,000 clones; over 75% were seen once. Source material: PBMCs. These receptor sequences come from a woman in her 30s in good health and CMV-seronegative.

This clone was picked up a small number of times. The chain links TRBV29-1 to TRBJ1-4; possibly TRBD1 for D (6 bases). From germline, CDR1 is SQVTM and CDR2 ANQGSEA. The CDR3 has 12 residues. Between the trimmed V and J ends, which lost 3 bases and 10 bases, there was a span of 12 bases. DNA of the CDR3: TGCAGCGTTGAGCAGGGGAGACGAAAACTGTTTTTT. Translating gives CSVEQGRRKLFF.

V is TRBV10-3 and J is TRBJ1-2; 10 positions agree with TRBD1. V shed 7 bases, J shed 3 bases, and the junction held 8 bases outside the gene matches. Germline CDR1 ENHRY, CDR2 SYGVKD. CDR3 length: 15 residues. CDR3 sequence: CAITSGTGVDYGYTF. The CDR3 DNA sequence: TGTGCCATCACTTCCGGGACAGGGGTTGACTATGGCTACACCTTC.

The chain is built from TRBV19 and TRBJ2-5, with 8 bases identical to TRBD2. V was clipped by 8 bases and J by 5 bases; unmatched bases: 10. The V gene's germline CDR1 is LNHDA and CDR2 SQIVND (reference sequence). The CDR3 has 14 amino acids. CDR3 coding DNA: TGTGCCAGTGGACGGGGGGGCGGAGGGGAGACCCAGTACTTC. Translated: CASGRGGGGETQYF. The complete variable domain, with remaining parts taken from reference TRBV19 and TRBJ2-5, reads DGGITQSPKYLFRKEGQNVTLSCEQNLNHDAMYWYRQDPGQGLRLIYYSQIVNDFQKGDIAEGYSVSREKKESFPLTVTSAQKNPTAFYLCASGRGGGGETQYFGPGTRLLVL.

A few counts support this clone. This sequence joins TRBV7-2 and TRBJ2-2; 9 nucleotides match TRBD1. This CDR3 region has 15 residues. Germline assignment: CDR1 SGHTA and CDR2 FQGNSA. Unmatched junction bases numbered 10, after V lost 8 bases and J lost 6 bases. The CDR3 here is CASRQGVLQSGELFF. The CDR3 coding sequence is TGTGCCAGCCGACAGGGGGTTTTGCAGTCCGGGGAGCTGTTTTTT.

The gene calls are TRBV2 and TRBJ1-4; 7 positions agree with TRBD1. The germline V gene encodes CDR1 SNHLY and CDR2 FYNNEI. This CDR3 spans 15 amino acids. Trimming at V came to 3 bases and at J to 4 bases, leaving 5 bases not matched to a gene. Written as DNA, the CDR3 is TGTGCCAGCAGTGACCCCGGACAGGTTAATGAAAAACTGTTTTTT. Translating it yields CASSDPGQVNEKLFF.

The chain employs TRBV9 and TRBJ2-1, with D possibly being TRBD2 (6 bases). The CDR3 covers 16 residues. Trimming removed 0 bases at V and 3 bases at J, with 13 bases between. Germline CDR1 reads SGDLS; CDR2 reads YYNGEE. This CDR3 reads CASSVAGGSYYNEQFF. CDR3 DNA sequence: TGTGCCAGCAGCGTAGCTGGGGGGTCTTACTACAATGAGCAGTTCTTC.

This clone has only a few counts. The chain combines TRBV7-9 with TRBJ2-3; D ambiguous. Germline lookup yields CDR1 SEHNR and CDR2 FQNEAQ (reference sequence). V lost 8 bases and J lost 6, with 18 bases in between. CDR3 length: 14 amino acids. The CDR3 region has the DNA TGTGCCAGCGGAGTAGGCCATGGAGTGGATACGCAGTATTTT. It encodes CASGVGHGVDTQYF.

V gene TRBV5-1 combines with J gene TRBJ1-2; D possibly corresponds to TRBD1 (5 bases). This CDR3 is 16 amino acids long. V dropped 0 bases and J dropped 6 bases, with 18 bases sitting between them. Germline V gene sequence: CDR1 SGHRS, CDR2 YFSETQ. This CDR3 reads CASSLGVTNGHDGYTF. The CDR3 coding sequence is TGCGCCAGCAGCTTGGGTGTAACCAACGGACACGATGGCTACACCTTC.

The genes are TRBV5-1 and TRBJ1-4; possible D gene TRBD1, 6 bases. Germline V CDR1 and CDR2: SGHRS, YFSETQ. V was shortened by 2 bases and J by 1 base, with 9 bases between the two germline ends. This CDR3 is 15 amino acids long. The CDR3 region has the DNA TGCGCCAGCAGCTTAACAGGGCAAACTAATGAAAAACTGTTTTTT. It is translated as CASSLTGQTNEKLFF. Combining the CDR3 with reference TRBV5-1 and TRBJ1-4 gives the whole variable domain KAGVTQTPRYLIKTRGQQVTLSCSPISGHRSVSWYQQTPGQGLQFLFEYFSETQRNKGNFPGRFSGRQFSNSRSEMNVSTLELGDSALYLCASSLTGQTNEKLFFGSGTQLSVL.

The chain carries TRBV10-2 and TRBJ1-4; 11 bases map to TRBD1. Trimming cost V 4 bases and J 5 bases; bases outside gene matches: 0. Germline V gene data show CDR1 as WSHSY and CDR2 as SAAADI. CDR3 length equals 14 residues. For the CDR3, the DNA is TGCGCCAGCAGTGGGGACAGGGGGAATGAAAAACTGTTTTTT. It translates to CASSGDRGNEKLFF.

CDR3 in amino acids: CASSLGGPGTSTDTQYF. The CDR3, as DNA: TGTGCCAGCAGCTTAGGAGGGCCAGGGACTAGCACAGATACGCAGTATTTT. V and J are TRBV11-1 and TRBJ2-3, with D maybe TRBD2 (6 bases). CDR1 and CDR2 (germline): SGHAT, FQDESV (reference sequence). The V end lost 1 base, the J end lost 0 bases, and 14 bases lay between the germline ends. The CDR3 totals 17 residues.